These T cell receptor beta chains were read from a single sample in a study of vaccination and CD4 T cells after COVID-19. Antigen specificity for these receptors is unknown. From the PCR reads, TCRdb called clonotypes with MiXCR, one entry per CDR3 protein. The sample lists 10,000 to 12,000 distinct CDR3 sequences, roughly 67% occurring once. Sequenced input: CD4+ T cells from blood, cultured in vitro. The receptors derive from a human donor who had recovered from COVID-19. CDR3s include the opening cysteine and the closing phenylalanine or tryptophan. A D gene is named only where the DNA matches it firmly. Size values are once, few and many counts, or a class for expanded clones, and some rows have none.

size	V	length	J	D	DNA	CDR3
.	TRBV28	16	TRBJ1-6	.	TGTGCCAGCAGCCATACAGGAGACCATTATAATTCACCCCTCCACTTT	CASSHTGDHYNSPLHF
.	TRBV15	15	TRBJ2-3	.	TGTGCCACCAGCAAACCGTGGTTTTCCTCAGATACGCAGTATTTT	CATSKPWFSSDTQYF
.	TRBV7-9	14	TRBJ1-3	TRBD1	TGTGCCAGCAGCCAGGGGACAGCTGGAAACACCATATATTTT	CASSQGTAGNTIYF
once	TRBV24-1	17	TRBJ1-4	.	TGTGCCACCCCTCGGCAGGGGAGAATGGGAACTAATGAAAAACTGTTTTTT	CATPRQGRMGTNEKLFF
few	TRBV21-1	13	TRBJ1-6	.	TGTGCCAGCAGCCACAGGGAAAATTCACCCCTCCACTTT	CASSHRENSPLHF
.	TRBV25-1	14	TRBJ2-1	TRBD2	TGTGCCAGCAGTGCTAGCGGAATCCTCAATGAGCAGTTCTTC	CASSASGILNEQFF
few	TRBV6-1	12	TRBJ2-3	.	TGTGCCAGCAGTGAGATAAAAGATACGCAGTATTTT	CASSEIKDTQYF
.	TRBV30	13	TRBJ1-2	.	TGTGCCTGGACCCCGACCGAGAACTATGGCTACACCTTC	CAWTPTENYGYTF
.	TRBV20-1	15	TRBJ2-7	.	TGCAGTGCTAGAGATGTCGCAGGGACCCCCTACGAGCAGTACTTC	CSARDVAGTPYEQYF
.	TRBV4-1	16	TRBJ2-7	.	TGCGCCAGCAGCCAAGTAGGCGCGGTCTTATCCTACGAGCAGTACTTC	CASSQVGAVLSYEQYF
.	TRBV20-1	16	TRBJ2-2	TRBD1	TGCAGTGCGGTCTCCGTGGGACAGGAGAACACCGGGGAGCTGTTTTTT	CSAVSVGQENTGELFF
few	TRBV7-2	15	TRBJ1-1	TRBD1	TGTGCCAGCAGCTTAGCCGGGACAGGGGTCACTGAAGCTTTCTTT	CASSLAGTGVTEAFF
.	TRBV19	15	TRBJ1-5	.	TGTGCCAGTAGTAACGGGCAGGGGCTAACTCAGCCCCAGCATTTT	CASSNGQGLTQPQHF
.	TRBV6-1	13	TRBJ1-2	.	TGTGCCAGCAGTGAACAGGGAATGAATGGCTACACCTTC	CASSEQGMNGYTF
few	TRBV7-2	16	TRBJ2-5	TRBD2	TGTGCCAGCAGCTTAGAGGCTAGCGGGGGGCGGGAGACCCAGTACTTC	CASSLEASGGRETQYF
.	TRBV19	17	TRBJ2-3	TRBD2	TGTGCCAGCGGGAGGGATAGCGGGGGTCCTAGCACAGATACGCAGTATTTT	CASGRDSGGPSTDTQYF
few	TRBV7-6	14	TRBJ1-5	.	TGTGCCAGCAGCGAAGAGGAGGGATATCAGCCCCAGCATTTT	CASSEEEGYQPQHF
once	TRBV7-7	13	TRBJ2-1	.	TGTGCTAGCAGCTTAGACCGGGAAAATGAGCAGTTCTTC	CASSLDRENEQFF
few	TRBV15	14	TRBJ1-5	TRBD1	TGTGCCACCAGCAGGACAGGGTCCAATCAGCCCCAGCATTTT	CATSRTGSNQPQHF
.	TRBV6-1	14	TRBJ1-6	.	TGTGCCACCTCAGAGAGCTCCTATAATTCACCCCTCCACTTT	CATSESSYNSPLHF
.	TRBV11-2	12	TRBJ1-2	.	TGTGCCAGCAGCTTACAGGGGTTTGGCTACACCTTC	CASSLQGFGYTF
.	TRBV7-9	15	TRBJ1-2	TRBD1	TGTGCCAGCAGCTTAGAACAGGGGGGGTACTATGGCTACACCTTC	CASSLEQGGYYGYTF
once	TRBV5-1	12	TRBJ1-1	.	TGCGCCAGCAGCTCCGGGGGCACTGAAGCTTTCTTT	CASSSGGTEAFF
.	TRBV2	16	TRBJ2-2	TRBD1	TGTGCCAGCAGTCCCCAGACCACAGGGGGGAGCGGGGAGCTGTTTTTT	CASSPQTTGGSGELFF
once	TRBV11-3	16	TRBJ2-3	TRBD2	TGTGCCAGCAGCTGTCTAGCGGGGGGGAGCACAGATACGCAGTATTTT	CASSCLAGGSTDTQYF
.	TRBV9	15	TRBJ2-3	.	TGTGCCAGCAGCCCTGGGATCCCACACACAGATACGCAGTATTTT	CASSPGIPHTDTQYF
.	TRBV27	14	TRBJ2-1	TRBD2	TGTGCCAGCAGTTTAAGGCTAGCGGGCAATGAGCAGTTCTTC	CASSLRLAGNEQFF
.	TRBV7-2	13	TRBJ1-6	.	TGTGCCAGCAGCTTAACGGAGAATTCACCCCTCCACTTT	CASSLTENSPLHF
.	TRBV18	16	TRBJ2-7	TRBD1	TGTGCCAGCTCGTCATCTCCGGGACAGCCCTTCTACGAGCAGTACTTC	CASSSSPGQPFYEQYF
.	TRBV15	14	TRBJ2-5	.	TGTGCCACCAGCAGAGGGACTCTTCAAGAGACCCAGTACTTC	CATSRGTLQETQYF
few	TRBV12-3/TRBV12-4	15	TRBJ1-5	.	TGTGCCAGCAGCCCCGGTCGGTACAGCAATCAGCCCCAGCATTTT	CASSPGRYSNQPQHF
.	TRBV18	15	TRBJ2-3	.	TGTGCCAGCTCACCACTACCGGAGAGCACAGATACGCAGTATTTT	CASSPLPESTDTQYF
.	TRBV20-1	16	TRBJ2-3	TRBD2	TGCAGTGCTAGACCTCTAGCGGGAGGTGGGGCAGATACGCAGTATTTT	CSARPLAGGGADTQYF
.	TRBV20-1	16	TRBJ1-3	TRBD1	TGCAGTGCTAGAGACACAACAGGGGGCTCTGGAAACACCATATATTTT	CSARDTTGGSGNTIYF
few	TRBV29-1	17	TRBJ1-2	TRBD1	TGCAGCGCCCGCCCTCCCGGGACAGGGATAAGTAACTATGGCTACACCTTC	CSARPPGTGISNYGYTF
.	TRBV7-3	15	TRBJ2-5	TRBD1	TGTGCCAGCAGCCCTCGGACAGGCAACCAAGAGACCCAGTACTTC	CASSPRTGNQETQYF
.	TRBV5-1	13	TRBJ1-1	.	TGCGCCAGCACCTCGGACACGAACACTGAAGCTTTCTTT	CASTSDTNTEAFF
.	TRBV28	11	TRBJ1-2	.	TGTGCCAGCAGTTTAGCGTATGGCTACACCTTC	CASSLAYGYTF
.	TRBV28	16	TRBJ1-5	TRBD1	TGTGCCAGCACGAGAAGAGACAGGGGGGCGCTTCAGCCCCAGCATTTT	CASTRRDRGALQPQHF
.	TRBV20-1	14	TRBJ1-1	.	TGCAGTGCTAGAGAAGCAGGGGCGGACGCTGAAGCTTTCTTT	CSAREAGADAEAFF
.	TRBV28	18	TRBJ1-1	.	TGTGCCAGCAGTTTACCCGGACAGTGGCGCAGGGCGAACACTGAAGCTTTCTTT	CASSLPGQWRRANTEAFF
.	TRBV5-1	18	TRBJ2-5	.	TGCGCCAGCAGCTTGGTCCTAATTCGGGGGCCTCCAGTGGAGACCCAGTACTTC	CASSLVLIRGPPVETQYF
.	TRBV20-1	15	TRBJ2-1	TRBD2	TGCAGTGCTAGGGAGACTAGCGGGGGGGCCCCTGAGCAGTTCTTC	CSARETSGGAPEQFF
.	TRBV2	14	TRBJ1-1	.	TGTGCCAGCAGTGAGGGACTATTGAACACTGAAGCTTTCTTT	CASSEGLLNTEAFF
.	TRBV7-9	15	TRBJ1-4	.	TGTGCCAGCAGCACCTCAGGAACCGAGGAGGAAAAACTGTTTTTT	CASSTSGTEEEKLFF
.	TRBV15	17	TRBJ2-5	TRBD2	TGTGCCACCAGCAGAGGACTAGCGGGGACTCCCCAAGAGACCCAGTACTTC	CATSRGLAGTPQETQYF
few	TRBV20-1	14	TRBJ2-2	TRBD1	TGCAGTGCCAGGCGGACAGGGGGCACCGGGGAGCTGTTTTTT	CSARRTGGTGELFF
.	TRBV30	13	TRBJ2-4	.	TGTGCCTGGAGGACAGTTAGGAAAAACATTCAGTACTTC	CAWRTVRKNIQYF
.	TRBV27	16	TRBJ2-1	TRBD2	TGTGCCAGCAGGGGGCTAGCGGGAGGGCGTGGTAAGGGGCAGTTCTTC	CASRGLAGGRGKGQFF
few	TRBV7-2	15	TRBJ1-1	TRBD1	TGTGCCAGCAGGCCTCGACAGGGGCTGAACACTGAAGCTTTCTTT	CASRPRQGLNTEAFF